Following are 8 T cell receptor beta chains from one sample sequenced in a study of T cell responses to AZD1222 COVID-19 vaccine. Some clones are missing from TCRdb's copy, which holds only in-frame ones; the method was immunoSEQ multiplex PCR. The sample includes about 110,000 clones, 92% of them seen just once. Sequenced material: peripheral blood, taken on day 0 of AZD1222 vaccination. The receptors originated from an adult in good health.

This clone was detected a few times. V is TRBV12-3 or TRBV12-4 and J is TRBJ1-2; D is uncertain. This CDR3 region has 12 residues. V shed 4 bases and J shed 12 bases, with 15 bases lying between them. The CDR3 protein is CASSSGSRTHTF. Here the CDR3 DNA reads TGTGCCAGCAGTTCGGGATCCCGGACGCACACCTTC.

The V call is TRBV5-5, the J call TRBJ2-1; 8 nucleotides agree with TRBD2. Germline-derived CDR1 and CDR2 are SGHKS and YYEKEE (reference sequence). This CDR3 spans 15 amino acids. V lost 0 bases, J lost 4 bases, and 3 bases stayed unmatched. CDR3 loop: CASSLDSGAYNEQFF. The DNA of the CDR3 is TGTGCCAGCAGCTTGGATAGCGGGGCTTACAATGAGCAGTTCTTC.

This chain joins TRBV3-1 (or the pseudogene TRBV3-2) and TRBJ2-7; D remains unclear. The V gene lost 2 bases and the J gene lost 6 bases, with 11 bases spanning the gap. CDR3 length: 13 amino acids. Germline CDR1 reads LGHDT; CDR2 reads YNNKEL (reference sequence). As DNA, the CDR3 is TGTGCCAGCAGCCAATTTTACGCCCCCGAGCAGTACTTC. It translates to CASSQFYAPEQYF.

J is TRBJ2-1 and V is TRBV7-9, with D hard to call. Germline CDR1 and CDR2: SEHNR and FQNEAQ (reference sequence). Trimming left V 7 bases short and J 0 bases short, with 13 bases between. The CDR3 runs to 15 residues. CDR3 residues: CASTPLGSSYNEQFF. The CDR3, as DNA: TGTGCCAGCACCCCCCTGGGTAGCTCCTACAATGAGCAGTTCTTC. The whole variable domain, remainder taken from reference TRBV7-9 and TRBJ2-1, is DTGVSQNPRHKITKRGQNVTFRCDPISEHNRLYWYRQTLGQGPEFLTYFQNEAQLEKSRLLSDRFSAERPKGSFSTLEIQRTEQGDSAMYLCASTPLGSSYNEQFFGPGTRLTVL.

This clone has a single count. The gene calls are TRBV5-1 and TRBJ1-2; 8 nucleotides match TRBD1. CDR1 is SGHRS, CDR2 YFSETQ, per germline. This CDR3 has 15 amino acids. With 1 base clipped from V and 4 bases from J, the junction kept 6 bases outside the gene matches. CDR3 protein: CASSLLGQEGYGYTF. In DNA form, the CDR3 reads TGCGCCAGCAGCTTGTTGGGACAGGAGGGCTATGGCTACACCTTC.

V gene TRBV28 combines with J gene TRBJ2-7; 7 nucleotides align to TRBD1. The CDR3 loop spans 15 amino acids. The V gene end was trimmed by 6 bases and the J gene end by 7 bases; junction bases not matched to a gene: 15. The germline V gene encodes CDR1 MDHEN and CDR2 SYDVKM. CDR3 sequence: CASRGRQGTSCEQYF. CDR3 bases: TGTGCCAGCAGGGGACGACAGGGTACCTCTTGTGAGCAGTACTTC.

The genes are TRBV6-2 or TRBV6-3 and TRBJ1-1, with D perhaps matching TRBD1 (6 bases). This CDR3 comprises 16 residues. CDR1 and CDR2 (germline): MNHEY, SVGEGT. V lost 6 bases, J lost 6 bases, and 23 bases lay in between. The CDR3 nucleotides are TGTGCCAGCAGCCCTGGGGGTAAGGGGGGGACGTCTGAAGCTTTCTTT. It yields the protein CASSPGGKGGTSEAFF.

The chain joins TRBV7-2 to TRBJ2-5; the match to TRBD2 covers 13 bases. The germline V gene encodes CDR1 SGHTA and CDR2 FQGNSA. The CDR3 covers 16 residues. The trim removed 2 bases at V and 2 bases at J, leaving 2 bases unmatched. CDR3 coding DNA: TGTGCCAGCAGCTTAACGGGACTAGCGGGACAAGAGACCCAGTACTTC. Its protein product is CASSLTGLAGQETQYF.